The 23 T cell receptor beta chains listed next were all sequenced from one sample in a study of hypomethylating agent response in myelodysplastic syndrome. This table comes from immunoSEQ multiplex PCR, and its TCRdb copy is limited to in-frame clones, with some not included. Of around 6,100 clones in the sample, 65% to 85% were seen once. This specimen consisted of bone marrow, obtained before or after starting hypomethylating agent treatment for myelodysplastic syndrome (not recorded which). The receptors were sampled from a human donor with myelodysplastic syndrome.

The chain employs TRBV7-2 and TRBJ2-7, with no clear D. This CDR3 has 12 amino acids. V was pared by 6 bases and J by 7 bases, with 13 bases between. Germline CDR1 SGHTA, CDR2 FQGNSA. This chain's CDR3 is CASRSAAAEQYF. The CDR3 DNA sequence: TGTGCCAGCAGATCCGCGGCGGCTGAGCAGTACTTC.

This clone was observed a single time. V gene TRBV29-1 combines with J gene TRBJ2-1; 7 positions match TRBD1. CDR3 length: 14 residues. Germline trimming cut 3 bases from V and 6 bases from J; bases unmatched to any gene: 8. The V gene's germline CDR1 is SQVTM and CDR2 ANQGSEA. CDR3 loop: CSVDEAGGGNEQFF. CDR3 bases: TGCAGCGTTGACGAGGCAGGGGGTGGCAATGAGCAGTTCTTC.

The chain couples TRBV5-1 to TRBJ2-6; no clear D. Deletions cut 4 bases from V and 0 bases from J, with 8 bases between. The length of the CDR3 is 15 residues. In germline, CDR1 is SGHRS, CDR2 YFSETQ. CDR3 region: CASSTQDSGANVLTF. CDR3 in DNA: TGCGCCAGCAGCACCCAGGACTCTGGGGCCAACGTCCTGACTTTC.

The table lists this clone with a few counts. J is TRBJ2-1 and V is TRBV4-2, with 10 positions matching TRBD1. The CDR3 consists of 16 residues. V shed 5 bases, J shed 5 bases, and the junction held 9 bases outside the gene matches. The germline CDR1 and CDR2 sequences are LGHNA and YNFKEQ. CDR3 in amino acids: CASSGPRQGANNEQFF. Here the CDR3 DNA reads TGTGCCAGCAGCGGGCCGCGACAGGGGGCGAACAATGAGCAGTTCTTC.

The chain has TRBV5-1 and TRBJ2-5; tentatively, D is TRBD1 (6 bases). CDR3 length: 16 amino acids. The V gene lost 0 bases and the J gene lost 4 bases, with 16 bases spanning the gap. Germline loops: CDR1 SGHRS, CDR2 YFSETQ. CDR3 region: CASSLVTAGAGETQYF. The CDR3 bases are TGCGCCAGCAGCTTGGTAACAGCAGGGGCTGGAGAGACCCAGTACTTC. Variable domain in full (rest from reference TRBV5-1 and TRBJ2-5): KAGVTQTPRYLIKTRGQQVTLSCSPISGHRSVSWYQQTPGQGLQFLFEYFSETQRNKGNFPGRFSGRQFSNSRSEMNVSTLELGDSALYLCASSLVTAGAGETQYFGPGTRLLVL.

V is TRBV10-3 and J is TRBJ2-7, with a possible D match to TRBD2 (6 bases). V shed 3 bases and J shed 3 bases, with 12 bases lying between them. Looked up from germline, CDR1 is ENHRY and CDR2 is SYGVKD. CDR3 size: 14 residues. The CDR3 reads CAISETGTDYEQYF. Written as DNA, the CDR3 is TGTGCCATCAGTGAAACCGGGACTGACTACGAGCAGTACTTC.

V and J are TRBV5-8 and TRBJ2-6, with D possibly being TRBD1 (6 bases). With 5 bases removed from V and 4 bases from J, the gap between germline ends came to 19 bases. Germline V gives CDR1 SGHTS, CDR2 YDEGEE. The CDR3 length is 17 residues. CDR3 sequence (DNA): TGTGCCAGCAGGCCCGGGACAACCTGGTGGGGGGCCAACGTCCTGACTTTC. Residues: CASRPGTTWWGANVLTF.

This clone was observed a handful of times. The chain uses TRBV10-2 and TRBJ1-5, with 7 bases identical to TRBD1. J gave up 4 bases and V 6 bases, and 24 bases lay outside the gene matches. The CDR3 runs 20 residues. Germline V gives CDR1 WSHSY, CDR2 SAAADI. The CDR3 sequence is CASRSNPRTGEGVRNQPQHF. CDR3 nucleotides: TGCGCCAGCAGATCCAATCCCCGGACAGGAGAAGGGGTAAGGAATCAGCCCCAGCATTTT.

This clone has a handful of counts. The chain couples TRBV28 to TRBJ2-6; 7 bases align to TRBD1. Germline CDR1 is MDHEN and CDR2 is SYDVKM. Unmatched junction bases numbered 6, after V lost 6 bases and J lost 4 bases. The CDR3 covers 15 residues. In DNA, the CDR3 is TGTGCCAGCAGCCCGAGGGGGCAAGGGGCCAACGTCCTGACTTTC. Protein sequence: CASSPRGQGANVLTF.

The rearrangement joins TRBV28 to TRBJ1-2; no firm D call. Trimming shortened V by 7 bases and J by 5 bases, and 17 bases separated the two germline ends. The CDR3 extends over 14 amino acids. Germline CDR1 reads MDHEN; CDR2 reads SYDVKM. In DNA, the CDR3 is TGTGCCAGCACCAGCGACGGTGAGGTGTATGGCTACACCTTC. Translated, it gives CASTSDGEVYGYTF.

CDR3 DNA: TGTGCCAGCAGTGGGAGACTAGCACCGCACAATGAGCAGTTCTTC. Amino acid sequence: CASSGRLAPHNEQFF. The gene calls are TRBV2 and TRBJ2-1; TRBD2 matches at 7 bases. CDR3 length: 15 residues. The trim removed 4 bases at V and 5 bases at J, leaving 8 bases unmatched. Germline CDR1 SNHLY, CDR2 FYNNEI.

The chain's CDR3 is CASSRSGLFDSGNTIYF. The DNA of the CDR3 is TGTGCCAGCAGCCGGTCGGGGTTATTCGACTCTGGAAACACCATATATTTT. V and J are TRBV27 and TRBJ1-3; D uncertain. This CDR3 has 17 residues. Germline-derived CDR1 and CDR2 are MNHEY and SMNVEV (reference sequence). The V gene lost 6 bases and the J gene lost 0 bases, with 18 bases spanning the gap.

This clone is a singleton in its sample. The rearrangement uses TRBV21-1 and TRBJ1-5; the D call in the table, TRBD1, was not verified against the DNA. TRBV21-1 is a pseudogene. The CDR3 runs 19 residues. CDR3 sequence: CASSNRGQEASYSNQPQHF. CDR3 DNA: TGTGCCAGCAGTAACCGGGGACAGGAGGCTTCCTATAGCAATCAGCCCCAGCATTTT.

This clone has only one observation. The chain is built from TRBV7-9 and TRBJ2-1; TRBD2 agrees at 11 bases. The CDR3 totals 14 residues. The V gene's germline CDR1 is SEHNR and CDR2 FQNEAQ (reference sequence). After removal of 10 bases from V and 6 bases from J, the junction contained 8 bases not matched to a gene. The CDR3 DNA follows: TGTGCCACCCTTCGGGGACTAGCGGCCAATGAGCAGTTCTTC. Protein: CATLRGLAANEQFF.

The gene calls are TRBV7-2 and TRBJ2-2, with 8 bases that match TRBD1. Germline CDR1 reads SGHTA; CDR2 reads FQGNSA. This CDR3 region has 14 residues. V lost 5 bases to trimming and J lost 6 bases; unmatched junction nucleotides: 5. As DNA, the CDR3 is TGTGCCAGCAGCGTGGACAGGGTAGCCGGGGAGCTGTTTTTT. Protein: CASSVDRVAGELFF.

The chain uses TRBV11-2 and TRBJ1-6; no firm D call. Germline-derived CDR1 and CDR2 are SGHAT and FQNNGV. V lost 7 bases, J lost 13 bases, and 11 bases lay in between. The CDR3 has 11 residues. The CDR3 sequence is CASTEYGPLHF. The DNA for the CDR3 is TGTGCCAGCACCGAATACGGGCCCCTCCACTTT.

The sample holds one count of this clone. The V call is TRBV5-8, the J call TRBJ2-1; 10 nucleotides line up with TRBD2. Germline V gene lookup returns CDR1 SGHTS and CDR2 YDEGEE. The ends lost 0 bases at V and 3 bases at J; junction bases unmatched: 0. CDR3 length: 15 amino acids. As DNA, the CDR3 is TGTGCCAGCAGCTTGGGGACTAGCGGCTACAATGAGCAGTTCTTC. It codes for CASSLGTSGYNEQFF.

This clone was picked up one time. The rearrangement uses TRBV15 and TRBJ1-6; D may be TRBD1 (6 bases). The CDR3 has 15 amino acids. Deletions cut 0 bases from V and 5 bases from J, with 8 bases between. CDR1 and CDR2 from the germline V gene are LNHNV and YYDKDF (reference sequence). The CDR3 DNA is TGTGCCACCAGCAGAGAACAGGGTAATAATTCACCCCTCCACTTT. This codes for CATSREQGNNSPLHF.

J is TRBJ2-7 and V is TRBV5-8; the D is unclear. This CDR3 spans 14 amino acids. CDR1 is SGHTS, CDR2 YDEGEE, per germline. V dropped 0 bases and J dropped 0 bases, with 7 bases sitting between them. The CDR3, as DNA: TGTGCCAGCAGCTTGGAGGTGGGCTCCTACGAGCAGTACTTC. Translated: CASSLEVGSYEQYF.

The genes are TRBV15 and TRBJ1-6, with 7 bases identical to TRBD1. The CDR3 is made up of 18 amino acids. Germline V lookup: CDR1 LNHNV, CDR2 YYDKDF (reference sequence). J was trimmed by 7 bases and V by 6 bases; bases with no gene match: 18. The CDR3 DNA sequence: TGTGCCACCAGAACGAGCCTTCAGGGGGAGTTTTGGAATTCACCCCTCCACTTT. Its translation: CATRTSLQGEFWNSPLHF. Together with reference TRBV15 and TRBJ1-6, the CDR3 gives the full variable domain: DAMVIQNPRYQVTQFGKPVTLSCSQTLNHNVMYWYQQKSSQAPKLLFHYYDKDFNNEADTPDNFQSRRPNTSFCFLDIRSPGLGDTAMYLCATRTSLQGEFWNSPLHFGNGTRLTVT.

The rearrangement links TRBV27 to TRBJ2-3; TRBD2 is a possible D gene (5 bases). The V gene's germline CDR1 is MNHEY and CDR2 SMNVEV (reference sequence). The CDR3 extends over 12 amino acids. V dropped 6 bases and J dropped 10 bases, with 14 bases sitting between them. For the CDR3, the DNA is TGTGCCAGCAGGACCAGTAGCGTTGCGCAGTATTTT. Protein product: CASRTSSVAQYF.

Here the CDR3 reads CASSKARGRGTSDYEQYF. The CDR3 DNA reads TGTGCCAGCAGCAAAGCGCGGGGACGCGGGACTAGCGATTACGAGCAGTACTTC. The chain links TRBV21-1 to TRBJ2-7; the DNA was not used to check the table's D call, TRBD2. TRBV21-1 corresponds to a pseudogene. CDR3 size: 18 residues.

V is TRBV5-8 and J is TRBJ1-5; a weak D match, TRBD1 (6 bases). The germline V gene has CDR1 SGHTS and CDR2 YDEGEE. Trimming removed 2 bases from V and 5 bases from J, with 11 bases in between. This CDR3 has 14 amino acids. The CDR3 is CASSFRGQDQPQHF. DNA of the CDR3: TGTGCCAGCAGCTTCCGGGGACAAGATCAGCCCCAGCATTTT. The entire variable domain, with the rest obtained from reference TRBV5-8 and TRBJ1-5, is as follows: EAGVTQSPTHLIKTRGQQATLRCSPISGHTSVYWYQQALGLGLQFLLWYDEGEERNRGNFPPRFSGRQFPNYSSELNVNALELEDSALYLCASSFRGQDQPQHFGDGTRLSIL.